The source of this T cell receptor (beta chain) is a study of regulatory T cells in long-lasting Graves disease. Looking at the study overall: Newly diagnosed Graves' patients had under 3 months of antithyroid drugs.

Specified time point: newly diagnosed GD, antithyroid drugs for less than 3 months. Construction of the TCR library relied on RNA isolated from PBMCs. Graves' disease was diagnosed by American Thyroid Association guidelines. This clonotype has at least ten counts. Researchers made TCR beta libraries by using iRepertoire HTBI primers and running Arm-PCR on CDR3 regions. TCRdb analysed the multiplex PCR reads with MiXCR anew, one entry per CDR3 protein. The table includes some 330,000 distinct CDR3 sequences, 12% detected once. The CDR3 is made up of 14 amino acids. After removal of 4 bases from V and 7 bases from J, the junction contained 4 bases not matched to a gene. CDR1 is LGHDT and CDR2 is YNNKEL in the germline V gene (reference sequence). The same specimen was also included in a second study, on T cells in Graves' hyperthyroidism and ophthalmopathy. That paper states: Diagnoses were made from clinical symptoms, serum measures (thyroxine and TRAb), thyroid ultrasound and orbital computed tomography. The HTBI set primed first-round TCR CDR3 RT-PCR.

The clonotype was recovered from a woman aged 18-30 years with Graves disease. The chain combines TRBV3-1 with TRBJ2-7; 13 bases line up with TRBD2. The source was peripheral blood mononuclear cells (PBMCs), collected at new diagnosis, from a patient treated with antithyroid drugs. The CDR3: CASSRLAGGREQYF. DNA for the CDR3: TGTGCCAGCAGCCGACTAGCGGGAGGCAGGGAGCAGTACTTC.